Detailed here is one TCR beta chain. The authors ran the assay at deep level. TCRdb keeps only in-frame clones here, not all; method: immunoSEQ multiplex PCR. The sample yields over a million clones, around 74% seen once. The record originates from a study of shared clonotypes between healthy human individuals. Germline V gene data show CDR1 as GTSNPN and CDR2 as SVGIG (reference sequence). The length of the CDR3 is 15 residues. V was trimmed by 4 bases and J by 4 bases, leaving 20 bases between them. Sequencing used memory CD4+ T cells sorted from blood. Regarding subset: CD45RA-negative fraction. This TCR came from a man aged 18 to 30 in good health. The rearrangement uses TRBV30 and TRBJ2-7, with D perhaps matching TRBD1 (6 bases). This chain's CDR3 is CAWKYRDTGLYEQYF. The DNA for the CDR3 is TGTGCCTGGAAATACCGGGACACCGGGCTGTACGAGCAGTACTTC.